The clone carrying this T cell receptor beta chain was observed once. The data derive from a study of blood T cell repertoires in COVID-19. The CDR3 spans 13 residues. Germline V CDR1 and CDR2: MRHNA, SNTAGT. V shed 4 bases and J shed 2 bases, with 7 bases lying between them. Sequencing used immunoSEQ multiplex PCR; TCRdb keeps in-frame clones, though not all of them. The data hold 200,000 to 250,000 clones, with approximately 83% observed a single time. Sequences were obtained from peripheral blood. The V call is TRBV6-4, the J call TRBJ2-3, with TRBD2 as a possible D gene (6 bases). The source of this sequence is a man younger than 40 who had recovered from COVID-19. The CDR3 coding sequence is TGTGCCAGCAGTGGGGAGGCCACAGATACGCAGTATTTT. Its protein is CASSGEATDTQYF.